Here is one TCR beta chain with its context. The antigen remains unidentified. Using immunoSEQ multiplex PCR, the repertoire was profiled, and TCRdb retains in-frame clones only, with some absent. Of roughly 98,000 clones listed, roughly 85% are singletons. Among the 120 subjects of the validation cohort, separate from the 666-subject first cohort, were the donors. The data are from a study of cytomegalovirus exposure and HLA in healthy donors. V was pared by 6 bases and J by 4 bases, with 8 bases of the junction left unmatched. The length of the CDR3 is 15 residues. The germline V gene has CDR1 MDHEN and CDR2 SYDVKM. Study-level results: According to a subsequent analysis, TCR clusters identified in the first cohort showed a tendency to co-occur across the 120 or so validation repertoires. Three chains tied to CMV proved CMV antigen-specific in vitro. Investigators reported fewer than 200 TCR beta chains as tied to cytomegalovirus.

The TCR was taken from a woman aged 25 to 39 in good health and CMV-seronegative. This chain uses TRBV28 with TRBJ1-5; TRBD1 agrees at 8 bases. Sequenced input: PBMCs. The CDR3 sequence: CASRPGDRQNQPQHF. The CDR3 DNA reads as TGTGCCAGCAGGCCCGGGGACAGGCAAAATCAGCCCCAGCATTTT.